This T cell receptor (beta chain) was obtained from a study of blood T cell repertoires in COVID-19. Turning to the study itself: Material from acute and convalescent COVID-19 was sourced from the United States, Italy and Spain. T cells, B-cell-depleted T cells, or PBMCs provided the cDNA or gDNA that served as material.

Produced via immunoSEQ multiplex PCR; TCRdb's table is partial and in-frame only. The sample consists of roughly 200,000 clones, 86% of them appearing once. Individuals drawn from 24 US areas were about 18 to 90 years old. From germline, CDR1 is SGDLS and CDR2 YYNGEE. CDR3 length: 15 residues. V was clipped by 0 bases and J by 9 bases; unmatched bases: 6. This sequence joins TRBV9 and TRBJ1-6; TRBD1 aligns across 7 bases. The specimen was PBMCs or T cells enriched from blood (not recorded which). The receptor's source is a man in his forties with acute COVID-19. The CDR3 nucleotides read TGTGCCAGCAGCGTAGATGCAGGGGGTCTTTCACCCCTCCACTTT. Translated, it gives CASSVDAGGLSPLHF.